What follows describes a single T cell receptor beta chain. The antigen is undetermined. This entry belongs to a study of T cell responses to AZD1222 COVID-19 vaccine. The wider study: Second-dose timings of about 4 or about 12 weeks were pooled. Broader study findings: Donors, mostly white British, included more females; clonal diversity was possibly underestimated.

CDR3 size: 18 residues. V shed 5 bases and J shed 4 bases, with 27 bases lying between them. CDR1 is MDHEN, CDR2 SYDVKM, per germline. Produced via immunoSEQ multiplex PCR; TCRdb's table is partial and in-frame only. The sample yields over 150,000 clones, 80% to 90% seen once. Source: peripheral blood, taken on day 0 of AZD1222 vaccination. This clonotype originated in an adult in good health. The V call is TRBV28, the J call TRBJ2-7; either TRBD1 or TRBD2 may supply D (5 bases each). The CDR3, as DNA: TGTGCCAGCAGTAACCTCGGGGCAGGTGGGAACCGGCAGTACGAGCAGTACTTC. Its translation is CASSNLGAGGNRQYEQYF.